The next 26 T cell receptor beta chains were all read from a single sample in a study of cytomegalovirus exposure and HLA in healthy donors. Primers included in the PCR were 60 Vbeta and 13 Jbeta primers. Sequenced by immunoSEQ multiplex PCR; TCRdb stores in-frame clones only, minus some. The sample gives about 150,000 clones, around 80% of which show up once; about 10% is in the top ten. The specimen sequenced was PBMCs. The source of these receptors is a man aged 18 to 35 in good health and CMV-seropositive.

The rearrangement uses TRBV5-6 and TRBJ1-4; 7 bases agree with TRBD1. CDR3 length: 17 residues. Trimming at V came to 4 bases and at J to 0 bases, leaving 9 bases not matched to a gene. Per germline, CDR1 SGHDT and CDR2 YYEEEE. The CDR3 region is CASSHGDSLATNEKLFF. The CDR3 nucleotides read TGTGCCAGCAGCCATGGGGACAGCCTTGCAACTAATGAAAAACTGTTTTTT.

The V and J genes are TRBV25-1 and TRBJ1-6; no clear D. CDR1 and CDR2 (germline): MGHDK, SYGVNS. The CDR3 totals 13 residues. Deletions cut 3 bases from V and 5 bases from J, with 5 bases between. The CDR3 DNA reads TGTGCCAGCAGTGATAGCAATAATTCACCCCTCCACTTT. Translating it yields CASSDSNNSPLHF.

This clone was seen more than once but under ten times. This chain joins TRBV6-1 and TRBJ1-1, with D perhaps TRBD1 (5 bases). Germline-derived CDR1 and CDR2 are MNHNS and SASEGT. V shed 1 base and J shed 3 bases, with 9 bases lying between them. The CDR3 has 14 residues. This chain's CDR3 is CASSEGQSHTEAFF. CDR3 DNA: TGTGCCAGCAGTGAAGGACAGAGTCACACTGAAGCTTTCTTT.

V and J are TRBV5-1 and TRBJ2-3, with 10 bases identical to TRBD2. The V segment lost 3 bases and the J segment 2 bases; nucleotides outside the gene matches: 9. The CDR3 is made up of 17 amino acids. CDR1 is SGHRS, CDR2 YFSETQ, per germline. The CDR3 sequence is CASSSITSGTDTDTQYF. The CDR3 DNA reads TGCGCCAGCAGCTCAATTACTAGCGGGACCGACACAGATACGCAGTATTTT.

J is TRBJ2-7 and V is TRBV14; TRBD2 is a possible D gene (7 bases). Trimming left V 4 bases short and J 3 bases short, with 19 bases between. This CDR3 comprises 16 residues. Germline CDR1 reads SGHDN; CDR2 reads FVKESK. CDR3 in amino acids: CASSRRGGGTVYEQYF. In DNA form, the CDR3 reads TGTGCCAGCAGCCGTAGGGGGGGCGGGACGGTCTACGAGCAGTACTTC.

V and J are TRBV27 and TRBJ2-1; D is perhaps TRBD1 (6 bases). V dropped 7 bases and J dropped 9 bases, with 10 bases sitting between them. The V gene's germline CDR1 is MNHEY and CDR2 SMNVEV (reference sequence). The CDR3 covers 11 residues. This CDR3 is CASTLGGEQFF. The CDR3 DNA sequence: TGTGCCAGCACCCTAGGGGGTGAGCAGTTCTTC.

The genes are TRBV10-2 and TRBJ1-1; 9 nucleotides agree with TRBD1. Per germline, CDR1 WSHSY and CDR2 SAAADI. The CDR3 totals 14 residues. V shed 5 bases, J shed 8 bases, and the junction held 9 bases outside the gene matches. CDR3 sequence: CASSFTGQGVEAFF. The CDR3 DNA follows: TGCGCCAGCAGTTTTACGGGACAGGGCGTCGAAGCTTTCTTT.

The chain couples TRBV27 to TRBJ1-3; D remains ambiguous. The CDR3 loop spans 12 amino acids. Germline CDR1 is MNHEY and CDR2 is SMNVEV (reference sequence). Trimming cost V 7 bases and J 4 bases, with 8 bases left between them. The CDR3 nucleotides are TGTGCCAGCATCGGAGCCGGAAACACCATATATTTT. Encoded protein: CASIGAGNTIYF.

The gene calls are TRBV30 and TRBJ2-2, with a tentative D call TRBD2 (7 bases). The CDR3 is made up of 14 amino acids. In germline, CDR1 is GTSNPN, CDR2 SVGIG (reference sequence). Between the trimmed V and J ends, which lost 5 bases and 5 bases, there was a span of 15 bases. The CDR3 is CAWVQGGGTGELFF. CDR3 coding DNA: TGTGCCTGGGTTCAAGGGGGAGGGACCGGGGAGCTGTTTTTT.

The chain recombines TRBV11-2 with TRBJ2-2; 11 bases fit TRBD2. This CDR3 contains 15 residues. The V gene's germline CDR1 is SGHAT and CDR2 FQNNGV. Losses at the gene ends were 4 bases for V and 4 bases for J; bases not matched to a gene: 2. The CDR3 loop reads CASSSLAGGTGELFF. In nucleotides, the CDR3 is TGTGCCAGCAGCTCGCTAGCGGGAGGCACCGGGGAGCTGTTTTTT. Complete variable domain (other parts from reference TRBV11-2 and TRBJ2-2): EAGVAQSPRYKIIEKRQSVAFWCNPISGHATLYWYQQILGQGPKLLIQFQNNGVVDDSQLPKDRFSAERLKGVDSTLKIQPAKLEDSAVYLCASSSLAGGTGELFFGEGSRLTVL.

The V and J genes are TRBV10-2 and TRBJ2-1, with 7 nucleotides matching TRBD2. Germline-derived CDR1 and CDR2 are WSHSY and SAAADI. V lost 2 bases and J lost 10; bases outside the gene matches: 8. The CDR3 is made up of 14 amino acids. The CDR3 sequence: CASSEEGGPQEQFF. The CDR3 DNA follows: TGCGCCAGCAGTGAGGAGGGAGGGCCACAGGAGCAGTTCTTC.

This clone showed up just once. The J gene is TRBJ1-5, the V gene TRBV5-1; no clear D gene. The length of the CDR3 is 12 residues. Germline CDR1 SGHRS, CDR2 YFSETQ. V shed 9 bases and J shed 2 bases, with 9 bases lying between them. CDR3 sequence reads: CATPFRNQPQHF. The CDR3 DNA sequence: TGCGCCACCCCGTTCCGCAATCAGCCCCAGCATTTT.

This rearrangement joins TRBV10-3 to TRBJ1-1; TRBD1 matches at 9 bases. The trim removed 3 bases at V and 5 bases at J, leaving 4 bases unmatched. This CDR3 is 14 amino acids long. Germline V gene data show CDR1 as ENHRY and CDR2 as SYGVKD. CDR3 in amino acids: CAISDGQGRTEAFF. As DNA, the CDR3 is TGTGCCATCAGTGATGGACAGGGGAGAACTGAAGCTTTCTTT.

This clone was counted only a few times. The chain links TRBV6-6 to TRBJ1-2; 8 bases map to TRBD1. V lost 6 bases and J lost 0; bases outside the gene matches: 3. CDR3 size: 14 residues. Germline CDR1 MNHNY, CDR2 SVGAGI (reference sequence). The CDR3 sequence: CASRGQVANYGYTF. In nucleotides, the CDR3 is TGTGCCAGCAGGGGACAGGTGGCTAACTATGGCTACACCTTC.

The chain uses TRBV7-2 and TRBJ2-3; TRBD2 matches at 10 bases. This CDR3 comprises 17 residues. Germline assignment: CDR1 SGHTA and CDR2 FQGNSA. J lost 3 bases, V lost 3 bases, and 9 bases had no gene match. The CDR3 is CASSFRRLAGVTDTQYF. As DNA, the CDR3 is TGTGCCAGCAGCTTTAGGCGGCTAGCGGGAGTAACAGATACGCAGTATTTT.

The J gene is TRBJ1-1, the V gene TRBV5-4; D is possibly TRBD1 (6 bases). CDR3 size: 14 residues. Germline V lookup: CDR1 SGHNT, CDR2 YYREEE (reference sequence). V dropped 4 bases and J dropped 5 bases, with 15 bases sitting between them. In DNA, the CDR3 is TGTGCCAGCAGCCCCGCGTGGACAGCGACTGAAGCTTTCTTT. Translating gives CASSPAWTATEAFF.

The CDR3 DNA sequence: TGTGCCAGCAGTTTCGGCTACGAGCAGTACTTC. It codes for CASSFGYEQYF. This chain uses TRBV27 with TRBJ2-7; D uncertain. V dropped 3 bases and J dropped 3 bases, with 3 bases sitting between them. The CDR3 sequence is 11 residues long. CDR1 and CDR2 (germline): MNHEY, SMNVEV (reference sequence).

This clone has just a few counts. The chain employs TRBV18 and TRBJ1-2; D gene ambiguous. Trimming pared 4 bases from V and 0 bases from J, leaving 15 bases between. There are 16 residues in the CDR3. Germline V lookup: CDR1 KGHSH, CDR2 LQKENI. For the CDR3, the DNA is TGTGCCAGCTCACGGATCCTCGAGGCAGCTAACTATGGCTACACCTTC. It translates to CASSRILEAANYGYTF.

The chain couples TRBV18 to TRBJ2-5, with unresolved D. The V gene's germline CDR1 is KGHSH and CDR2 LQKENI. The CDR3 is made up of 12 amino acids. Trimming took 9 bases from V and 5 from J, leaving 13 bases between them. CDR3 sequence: CASSRSVETQYF. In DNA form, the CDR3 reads TGTGCCAGTTCTAGGTCGGTTGAGACCCAGTACTTC.

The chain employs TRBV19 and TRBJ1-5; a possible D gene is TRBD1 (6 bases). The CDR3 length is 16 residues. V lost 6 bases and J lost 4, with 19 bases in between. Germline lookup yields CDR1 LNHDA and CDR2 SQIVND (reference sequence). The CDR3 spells CASRPSLMGANQPQHF. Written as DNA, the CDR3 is TGTGCCAGTAGACCTTCTCTTATGGGGGCGAATCAGCCCCAGCATTTT.

CDR3 loop: CASSKQGRNQPQHF. The DNA for the CDR3 is TGTGCCAGCAGTAAACAGGGCCGCAATCAGCCCCAGCATTTT. The chain links TRBV6-6 to TRBJ1-5, with D maybe TRBD1 (6 bases). With 5 bases removed from V and 2 bases from J, the gap between germline ends came to 10 bases. Germline V lookup: CDR1 MNHNY, CDR2 SVGAGI (reference sequence). The CDR3 is made up of 14 amino acids.

In DNA form, the CDR3 reads TGTGCCAGCAAACAGGGACAGGGGGGCAATCAGCCCCAGCATTTT. This gives the protein CASKQGQGGNQPQHF. V gene TRBV6-1 combines with J gene TRBJ1-5; 11 bases align to TRBD1. Germline V CDR1 and CDR2: MNHNS, SASEGT. The CDR3 runs 15 residues. V lost 7 bases and J lost 2; bases outside the gene matches: 4.

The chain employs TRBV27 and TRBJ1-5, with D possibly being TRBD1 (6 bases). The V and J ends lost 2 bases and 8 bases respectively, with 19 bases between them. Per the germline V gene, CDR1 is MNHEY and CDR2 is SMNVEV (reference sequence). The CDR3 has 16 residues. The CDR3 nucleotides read TGTGCCAGCAGTTTAGTGGGCAGGGGCGGAATCGAGCCCCAGCATTTT. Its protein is CASSLVGRGGIEPQHF.

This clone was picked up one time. The CDR3 DNA sequence: TGCGCCAGCAGCTGGACTAGCGGGAGCTACGAGCAGTACTTC. Translation gives CASSWTSGSYEQYF. The V and J genes are TRBV5-1 and TRBJ2-7, with 13 nucleotides matching TRBD2. V lost 3 bases, J lost 3 bases, and 0 bases stayed unmatched. The CDR3 is made up of 14 amino acids. Germline V gene data show CDR1 as SGHRS and CDR2 as YFSETQ.

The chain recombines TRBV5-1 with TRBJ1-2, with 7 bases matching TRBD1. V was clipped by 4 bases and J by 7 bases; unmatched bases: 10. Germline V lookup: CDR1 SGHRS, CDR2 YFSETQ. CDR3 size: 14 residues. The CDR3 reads CASSPGQESPGYTF. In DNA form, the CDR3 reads TGCGCCAGCAGCCCTGGACAGGAAAGTCCTGGCTACACCTTC.

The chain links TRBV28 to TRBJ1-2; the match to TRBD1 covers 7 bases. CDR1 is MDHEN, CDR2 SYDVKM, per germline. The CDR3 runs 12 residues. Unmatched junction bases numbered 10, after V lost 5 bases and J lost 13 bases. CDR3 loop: CASSPPQGGGTF. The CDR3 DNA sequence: TGTGCCAGCAGTCCCCCGCAGGGGGGCGGCACCTTC.